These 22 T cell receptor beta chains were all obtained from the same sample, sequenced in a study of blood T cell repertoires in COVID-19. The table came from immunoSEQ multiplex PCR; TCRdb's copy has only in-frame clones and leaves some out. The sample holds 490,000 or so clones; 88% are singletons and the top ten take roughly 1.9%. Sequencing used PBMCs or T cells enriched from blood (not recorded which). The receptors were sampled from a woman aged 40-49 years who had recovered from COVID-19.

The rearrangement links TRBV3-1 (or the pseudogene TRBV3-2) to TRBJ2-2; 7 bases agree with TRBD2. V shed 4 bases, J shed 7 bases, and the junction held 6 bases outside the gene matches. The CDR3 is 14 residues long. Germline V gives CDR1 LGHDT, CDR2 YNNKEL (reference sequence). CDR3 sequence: CASSPRSGGGELFF. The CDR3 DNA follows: TGTGCCAGCAGCCCCCGCTCGGGAGGCGGGGAGCTGTTTTTT.

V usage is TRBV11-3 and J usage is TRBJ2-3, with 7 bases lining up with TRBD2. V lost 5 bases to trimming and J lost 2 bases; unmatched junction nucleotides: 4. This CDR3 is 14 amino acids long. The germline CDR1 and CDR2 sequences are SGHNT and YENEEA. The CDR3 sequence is CASSLRGDTDTQYF. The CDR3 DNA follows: TGTGCCAGCAGCCTCCGGGGGGACACAGATACGCAGTATTTT.

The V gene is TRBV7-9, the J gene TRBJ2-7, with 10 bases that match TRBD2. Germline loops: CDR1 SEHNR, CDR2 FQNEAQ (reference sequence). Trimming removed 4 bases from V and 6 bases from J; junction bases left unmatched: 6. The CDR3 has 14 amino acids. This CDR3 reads CASSSLAGVSEQYF. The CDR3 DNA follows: TGTGCCAGCAGCTCTCTAGCGGGAGTAAGCGAGCAGTACTTC.

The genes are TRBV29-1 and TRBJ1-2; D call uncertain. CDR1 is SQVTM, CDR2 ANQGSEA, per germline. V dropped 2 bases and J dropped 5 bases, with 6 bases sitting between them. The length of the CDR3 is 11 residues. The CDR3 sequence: CSVERLYGYTF. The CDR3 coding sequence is TGCAGCGTTGAAAGACTTTATGGCTACACCTTC. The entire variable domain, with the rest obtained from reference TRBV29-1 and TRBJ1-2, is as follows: SAVISQKPSRDICQRGTSLTIQCQVDSQVTMMFWYRQQPGQSLTLIATANQGSEATYESGFVIDKFPISRPNLTFSTLTVSNMSPEDSSIYLCSVERLYGYTFGSGTRLTVV.

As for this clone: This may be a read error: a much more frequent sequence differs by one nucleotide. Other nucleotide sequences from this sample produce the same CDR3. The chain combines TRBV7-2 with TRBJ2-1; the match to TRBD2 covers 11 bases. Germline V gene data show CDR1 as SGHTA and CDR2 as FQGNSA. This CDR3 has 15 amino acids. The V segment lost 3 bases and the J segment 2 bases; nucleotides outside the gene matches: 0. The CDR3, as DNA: TGTGCCAGCAGCTTGACTAGCGGGGCCTACAATGAGCAGTTCTTC. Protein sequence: CASSLTSGAYNEQFF.

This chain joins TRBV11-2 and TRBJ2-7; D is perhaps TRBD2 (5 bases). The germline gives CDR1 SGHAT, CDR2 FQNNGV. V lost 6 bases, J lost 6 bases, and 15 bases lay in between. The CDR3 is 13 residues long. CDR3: CASSYWERVEQYF. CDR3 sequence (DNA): TGTGCCAGCAGTTACTGGGAGCGTGTCGAGCAGTACTTC.

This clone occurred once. The CDR3 coding sequence is TGTGCCAGCAGCCAGTTCTCTGGAAACACCATATATTTT. Its protein product is CASSQFSGNTIYF. This chain uses TRBV7-2 with TRBJ1-3; D gene unclear. V was clipped by 5 bases and J by 0 bases, with 5 bases between them. The CDR3 is made up of 13 amino acids. Germline V CDR1 and CDR2: SGHTA, FQGNSA.

The CDR3 nucleotides are TGTGCCAGCAGCTCCGGGACTAGCGGGAGGGCCGATACGCAGTATTTT. This sequence encodes CASSSGTSGRADTQYF. This chain connects TRBV7-9 to TRBJ2-3, with TRBD2 identical over 16 bases. The CDR3 is 16 residues long. Germline CDR1 reads SEHNR; CDR2 reads FQNEAQ (reference sequence). Trimming removed 4 bases from V and 6 bases from J; junction bases left unmatched: 4.

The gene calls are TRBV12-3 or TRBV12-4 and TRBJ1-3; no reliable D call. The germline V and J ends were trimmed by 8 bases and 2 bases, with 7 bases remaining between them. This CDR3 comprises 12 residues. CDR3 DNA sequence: TGTGCCAGCTTACACCCTGGAAACACCATATATTTT. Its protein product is CASLHPGNTIYF.

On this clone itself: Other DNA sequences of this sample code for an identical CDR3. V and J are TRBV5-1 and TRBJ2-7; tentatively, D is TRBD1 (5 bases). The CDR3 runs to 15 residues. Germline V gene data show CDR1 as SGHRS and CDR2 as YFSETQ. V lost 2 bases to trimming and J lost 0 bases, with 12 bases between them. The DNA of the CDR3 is TGCGCCAGCAGCTTTGGCAGGGCGAGCTCCTACGAGCAGTACTTC. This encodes CASSFGRASSYEQYF.

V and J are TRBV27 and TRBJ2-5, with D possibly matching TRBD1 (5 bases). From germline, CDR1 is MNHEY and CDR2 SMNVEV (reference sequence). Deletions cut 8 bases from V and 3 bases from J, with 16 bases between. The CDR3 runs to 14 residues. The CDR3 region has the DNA TGTGCCAGCCGAAACCTTGAGGACAAAGAGACCCAGTACTTC. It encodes CASRNLEDKETQYF.

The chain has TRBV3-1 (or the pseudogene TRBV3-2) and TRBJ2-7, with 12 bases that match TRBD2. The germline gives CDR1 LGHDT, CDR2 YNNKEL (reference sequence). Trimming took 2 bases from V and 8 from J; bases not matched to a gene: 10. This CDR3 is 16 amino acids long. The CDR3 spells CASSQPGLAGLLQQYF. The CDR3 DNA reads TGTGCCAGCAGCCAACCGGGACTAGCGGGTCTTCTCCAGCAGTACTTC.

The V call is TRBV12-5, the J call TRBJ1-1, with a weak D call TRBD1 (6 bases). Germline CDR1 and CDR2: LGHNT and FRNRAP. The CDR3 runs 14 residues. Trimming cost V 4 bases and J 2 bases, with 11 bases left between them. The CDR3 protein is CASGSGTLNTEAFF. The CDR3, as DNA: TGTGCTAGTGGTTCCGGGACACTAAACACTGAAGCTTTCTTT.

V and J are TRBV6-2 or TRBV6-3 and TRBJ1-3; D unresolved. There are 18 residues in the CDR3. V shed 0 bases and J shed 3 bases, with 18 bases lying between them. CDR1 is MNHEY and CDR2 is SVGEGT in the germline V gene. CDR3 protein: CASSYSMVRRISGNTIYF. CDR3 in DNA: TGTGCCAGCAGTTACTCGATGGTTCGCCGAATCAGTGGAAACACCATATATTTT.

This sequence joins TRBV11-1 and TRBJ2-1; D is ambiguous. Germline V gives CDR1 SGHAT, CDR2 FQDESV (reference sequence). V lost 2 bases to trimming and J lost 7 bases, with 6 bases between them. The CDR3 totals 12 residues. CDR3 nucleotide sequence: TGTGCCAGCAGCTTAATCAATAATGAGCAGTTCTTC. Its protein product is CASSLINNEQFF.

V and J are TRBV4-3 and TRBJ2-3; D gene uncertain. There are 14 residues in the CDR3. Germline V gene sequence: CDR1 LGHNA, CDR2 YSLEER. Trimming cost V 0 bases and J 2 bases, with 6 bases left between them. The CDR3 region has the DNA TGCGCCAGCAGCCAAGATGGAGTCACAGATACGCAGTATTTT. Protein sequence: CASSQDGVTDTQYF.

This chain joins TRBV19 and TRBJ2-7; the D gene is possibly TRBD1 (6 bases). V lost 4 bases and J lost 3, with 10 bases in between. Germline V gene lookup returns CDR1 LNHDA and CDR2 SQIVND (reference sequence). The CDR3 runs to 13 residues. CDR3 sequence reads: CASSTSDSYEQYF. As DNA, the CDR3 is TGTGCCAGTAGTACCTCGGACAGCTACGAGCAGTACTTC.

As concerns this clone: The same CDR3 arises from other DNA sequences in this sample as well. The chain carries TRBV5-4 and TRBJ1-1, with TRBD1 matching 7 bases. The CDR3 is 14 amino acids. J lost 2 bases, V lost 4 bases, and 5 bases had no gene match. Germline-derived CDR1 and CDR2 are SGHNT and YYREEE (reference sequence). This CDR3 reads CASSAGQRNTEAFF. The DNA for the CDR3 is TGTGCCAGCAGCGCGGGACAGAGAAACACTGAAGCTTTCTTT.

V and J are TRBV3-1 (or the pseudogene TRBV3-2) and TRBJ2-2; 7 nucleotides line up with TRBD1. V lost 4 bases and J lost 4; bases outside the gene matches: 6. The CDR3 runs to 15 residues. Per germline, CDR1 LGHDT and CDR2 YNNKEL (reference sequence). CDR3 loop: CASSPNRGVTGELFF. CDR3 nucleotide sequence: TGTGCCAGCAGCCCGAACAGGGGAGTCACCGGGGAGCTGTTTTTT.

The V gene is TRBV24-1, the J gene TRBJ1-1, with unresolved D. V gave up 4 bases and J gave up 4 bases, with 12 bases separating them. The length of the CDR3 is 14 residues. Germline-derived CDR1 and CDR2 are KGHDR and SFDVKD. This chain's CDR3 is CATSDPGSSTEAFF. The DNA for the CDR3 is TGTGCCACCAGTGACCCTGGGAGTAGCACTGAAGCTTTCTTT.

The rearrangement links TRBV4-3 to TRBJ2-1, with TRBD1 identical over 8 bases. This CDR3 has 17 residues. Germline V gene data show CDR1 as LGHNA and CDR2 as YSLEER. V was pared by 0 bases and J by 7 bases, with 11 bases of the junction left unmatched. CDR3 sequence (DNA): TGCGCCAGCAGCCAAGATAAGGGCAGGGGGCTTCGGAATGAGCAGTTCTTC. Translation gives CASSQDKGRGLRNEQFF.

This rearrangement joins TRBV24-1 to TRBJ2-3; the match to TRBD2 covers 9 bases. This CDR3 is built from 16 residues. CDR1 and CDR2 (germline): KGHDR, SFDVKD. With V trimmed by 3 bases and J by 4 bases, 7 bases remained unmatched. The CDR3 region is CATSDGREGLADTQYF. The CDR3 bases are TGTGCCACCAGTGATGGGCGGGAGGGCCTAGCAGATACGCAGTATTTT.